Listed below are T cell receptor beta chains from one sample, sequenced in a study of T-cell reconstitution after alpha-beta-depleted transplantation in children. TCRdb fed the PCR reads into MiXCR, producing one record per CDR3 protein. The table records about 400,000 distinct CDR3 sequences, around 21% of them present only once. Sequencing was performed on PBMCs from the stem cell graft donor, taken from the stem cell graft. The receptors originated from a human donor who donated a stem cell graft to a child with acute myeloid leukemia. Both conserved end residues are part of each CDR3. A D gene is named only where the DNA matches it firmly. The listing skips clone size in some rows; elsewhere it reads once, few, many or a size class.

j_gene	v_gene	d_gene	abundance	CDR3aa	CDR3nt
TRBJ2-7	TRBV20-1	TRBD1	many	CSATGQGTKTYEQYF	TGCAGTGCCACGGGACAGGGGACAAAAACCTACGAGCAGTACTTC
TRBJ2-7	TRBV29-1	NA	NA	CSVEADLGFHF	TGCAGCGTTGAAGCGGACCTGGGTTTCCACTTC
TRBJ2-1	TRBV29-1	NA	many	CSVEQNTVTGVEFF	TGCAGCGTTGAACAAAATACGGTCACGGGAGTGGAGTTCTTC
TRBJ2-1	TRBV12-3/TRBV12-4	TRBD2	NA	CASSTPEVAGVYNEQFF	TGTGCCAGCAGTACCCCAGAGGTAGCGGGAGTTTACAATGAGCAGTTCTTC
TRBJ1-5	TRBV28	NA	NA	CASSFPLGGPSNQPQHF	TGTGCCAGCAGTTTCCCCCTCGGGGGGCCTAGCAATCAGCCCCAGCATTTT
TRBJ2-1	TRBV5-5	TRBD2	NA	CASSLDSGRGSEQFF	TGTGCCAGCAGCTTGGACAGCGGGAGGGGGAGTGAGCAGTTCTTC
TRBJ2-1	TRBV29-1	TRBD2	many	CSVEDRPGGYNEQFF	TGCAGCGTTGAAGATCGGCCGGGAGGTTACAATGAGCAGTTCTTC
TRBJ2-1	TRBV24-1	NA	NA	CATSDPTGNEQFF	TGTGCCACCAGTGATCCGACAGGCAATGAGCAGTTCTTC
TRBJ1-5	TRBV12-3/TRBV12-4	NA	NA	CAIVGGVGQPQHF	TGTGCCATAGTAGGGGGGGTTGGGCAGCCCCAGCATTTT
TRBJ2-1	TRBV29-1	TRBD2	few	CSVYLEREYNEQFF	TGCAGCGTTTATCTCGAGCGGGAGTACAATGAGCAGTTCTTC
TRBJ2-7	TRBV20-1	TRBD2	many	CSATSGRATVEQYF	TGCAGTGCCACTAGCGGGAGGGCAACGGTCGAGCAGTACTTC
TRBJ2-7	TRBV5-1	NA	few	CASSLRGPSYEQYF	TGCGCCAGCAGCCTCCGGGGACCCTCCTACGAGCAGTACTTC
TRBJ1-5	TRBV20-1	NA	many	CSASPKTSQHF	TGCAGTGCTTCTCCAAAGACGTCACAGCATTTT
TRBJ2-7	TRBV12-3/TRBV12-4	TRBD1	NA	CASSSSTGTGFEEQYF	TGTGCCAGCAGTTCCTCTACCGGGACAGGGTTTGAAGAGCAGTACTTC
TRBJ1-5	TRBV4-1	NA	NA	CASSQVRVEQPQHF	TGCGCCAGCAGCCAAGTGAGGGTTGAGCAGCCCCAGCATTTT
TRBJ2-7	TRBV20-1	TRBD2	few	CSARSGLLTYEQYF	TGCAGTGCTAGATCGGGACTATTAACCTACGAGCAGTACTTC
TRBJ2-7	TRBV20-1	TRBD1	many	CSASVLTGQTYEQYF	TGCAGTGCCTCCGTCCTGACAGGGCAAACCTACGAGCAGTACTTC
TRBJ2-1	TRBV6-2/TRBV6-3	TRBD2	NA	CASSYRRGLAGARSRNEQFF	TGTGCCAGCAGTTACCGGCGTGGACTAGCGGGAGCAAGATCGAGGAATGAGCAGTTCTTC
TRBJ2-1	TRBV20-1	TRBD1	many	CSARTTGGPYNEQFF	TGCAGTGCTAGAACCACAGGGGGACCCTACAATGAGCAGTTCTTC
TRBJ1-1	TRBV11-1	TRBD1	few	CASRLQGAALEAFF	TGTGCCAGCAGACTACAGGGGGCTGCGTTGGAAGCTTTCTTT
TRBJ2-7	TRBV10-2	NA	many	CASSDLLRGHEQYF	TGCGCCAGCAGTGATCTTTTGCGGGGGCACGAGCAGTACTTC
TRBJ1-5	TRBV27	TRBD1	many	CASSPDRGNQPQHF	TGTGCCAGCAGCCCTGACAGGGGCAATCAGCCCCAGCATTTT
TRBJ2-1	TRBV7-2	TRBD1	few	CASSRGQARHEQFF	TGTGCCAGCAGCAGGGGACAGGCCAGGCATGAGCAGTTCTTC
TRBJ2-1	TRBV29-1	NA	many	CSVVSAEQFF	TGCAGCGTTGTCTCCGCGGAGCAGTTCTTC
TRBJ2-5	TRBV28	NA	NA	CASSFQRTTGQYF	TGTGCCAGCAGTTTTCAGCGGACAACAGGCCAGTACTTC
TRBJ2-7	TRBV20-1	TRBD1	NA	CSARTTGREQYF	TGCAGTGCTAGAACGACAGGGCGCGAGCAGTACTTC
TRBJ2-3	TRBV29-1	TRBD2	many	CSVEKGLAGVVDTQYF	TGCAGCGTTGAAAAGGGACTAGCGGGAGTAGTAGATACGCAGTATTTT
TRBJ2-1	TRBV20-1	NA	many	CSARGQYNEQFF	TGCAGTGCTAGAGGACAGTACAATGAGCAGTTCTTC
TRBJ2-1	TRBV6-1	TRBD2	few	CASSRSLSGEQFF	TGTGCCAGCAGTAGAAGCCTTAGCGGGGAGCAGTTCTTC
TRBJ2-3	TRBV29-1	NA	many	CSVRRGNTDTQYF	TGCAGCGTACGACGTGGGAACACAGATACGCAGTATTTT
TRBJ2-3	TRBV18	TRBD2	NA	CASSPGLAGVLGTDTQYF	TGTGCCAGCTCACCGGGACTAGCGGGAGTTTTGGGCACAGATACGCAGTATTTT
TRBJ1-4	TRBV29-1	NA	NA	CSVAGIGEKLFF	TGCAGCGTTGCGGGAATTGGAGAAAAACTGTTTTTT
TRBJ2-1	TRBV24-1	TRBD2	NA	CATSDWGTSGPYNEQFF	TGTGCCACCAGTGATTGGGGAACTAGCGGCCCATACAATGAGCAGTTCTTC
TRBJ2-1	TRBV24-1	TRBD2	few	CATSVNPYPGAGNNEQFF	TGTGCCACCAGTGTGAATCCCTATCCGGGAGCGGGAAACAATGAGCAGTTCTTC
TRBJ1-6	TRBV11-3	NA	NA	CASSLVRDSPLHF	TGTGCCAGCAGCTTAGTGAGGGATTCACCCCTCCACTTT
TRBJ2-7	TRBV3-1	NA	few	CASSARGEQYF	TGTGCCAGCAGCGCGCGGGGCGAGCAGTACTTC
TRBJ2-7	TRBV9	TRBD2	NA	CASSPREGSGRAYEQYF	TGTGCCAGCAGCCCCCGGGAGGGTAGCGGGCGAGCCTACGAGCAGTACTTC
TRBJ1-1	TRBV29-1	NA	many	CSVEPRLNTEAFF	TGCAGCGTTGAGCCCCGCCTGAACACTGAAGCTTTCTTT
TRBJ2-1	TRBV20-1	NA	many	CSARGRGYNEQFF	TGCAGTGCTAGAGGGCGGGGCTACAATGAGCAGTTCTTC
TRBJ1-2	TRBV5-1	TRBD1	few	CASSYRTGGDGYTF	TGCGCCAGCAGCTACCGGACAGGGGGCGATGGCTACACCTTC
TRBJ2-7	TRBV24-1	NA	NA	CATTSRTTYEQYF	TGTGCCACCACTTCCAGGACGACCTACGAGCAGTACTTC
TRBJ2-4	TRBV5-1	NA	few	CASSFGELAKNIQYF	TGCGCCAGCAGCTTTGGGGAGTTAGCCAAAAACATTCAGTACTTC
TRBJ2-7	TRBV3-1	NA	NA	CASSLGWDEQYF	TGTGCCAGCAGCCTCGGGTGGGACGAGCAGTACTTC
TRBJ1-1	TRBV5-1	NA	once	CAGSSHGNTEAFF	TGCGCCGGCAGCTCACACGGGAACACTGAAGCTTTCTTT
TRBJ2-1	TRBV5-1	NA	many	CASSLDSRQNEQFF	TGCGCCAGCAGCTTGGATAGCCGCCAAAATGAGCAGTTCTTC
TRBJ1-4	TRBV12-3/TRBV12-4	NA	NA	CASSLLSTAPNEKLFF	TGTGCCAGCAGCCTACTTTCGACAGCACCTAATGAAAAACTGTTTTTT
TRBJ2-7	TRBV24-1	TRBD2	many	CATSEARECPLEQYF	TGTGCCACCAGTGAGGCGCGGGAGTGCCCCCTCGAGCAGTACTTC
TRBJ2-7	TRBV15	TRBD1	NA	CATSQDRGQFEQYF	TGTGCCACCAGCCAGGACAGGGGGCAGTTCGAGCAGTACTTC
TRBJ2-5	TRBV6-5	NA	NA	CASSRSGTQYF	TGTGCCAGCAGTAGGTCAGGGACCCAGTACTTC